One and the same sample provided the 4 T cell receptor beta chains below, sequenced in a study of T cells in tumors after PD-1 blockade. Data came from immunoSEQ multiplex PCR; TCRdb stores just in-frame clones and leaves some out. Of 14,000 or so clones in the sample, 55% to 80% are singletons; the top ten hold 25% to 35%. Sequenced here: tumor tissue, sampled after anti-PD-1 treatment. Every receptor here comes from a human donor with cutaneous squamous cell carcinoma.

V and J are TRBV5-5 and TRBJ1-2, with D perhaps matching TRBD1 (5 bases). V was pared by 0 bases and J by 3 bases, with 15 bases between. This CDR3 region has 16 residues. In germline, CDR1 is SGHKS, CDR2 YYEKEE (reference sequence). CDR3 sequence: CASSLVTEPTYYGYTF. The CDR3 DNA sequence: TGTGCCAGCAGCTTGGTGACAGAACCAACTTACTATGGCTACACCTTC.

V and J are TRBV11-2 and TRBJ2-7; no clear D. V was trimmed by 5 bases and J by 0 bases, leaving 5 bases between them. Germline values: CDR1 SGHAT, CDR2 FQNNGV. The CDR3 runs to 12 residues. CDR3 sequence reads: CASSLDSYEQYF. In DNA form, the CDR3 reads TGTGCCAGCAGCCTTGACTCCTACGAGCAGTACTTC.

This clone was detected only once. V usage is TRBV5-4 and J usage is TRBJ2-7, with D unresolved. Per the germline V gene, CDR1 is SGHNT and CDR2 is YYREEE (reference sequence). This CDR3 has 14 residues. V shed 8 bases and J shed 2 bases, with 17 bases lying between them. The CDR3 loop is CARSPAAEPYEQYF. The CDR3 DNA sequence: TGTGCCAGGAGCCCGGCTGCTGAACCCTACGAGCAGTACTTC.

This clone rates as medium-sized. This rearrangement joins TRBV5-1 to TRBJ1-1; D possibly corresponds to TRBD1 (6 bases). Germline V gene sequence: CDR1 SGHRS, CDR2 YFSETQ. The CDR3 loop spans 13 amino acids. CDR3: CASQGGVNTEAFF. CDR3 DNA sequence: TGCGCTTCCCAAGGGGGGGTAAACACTGAAGCTTTCTTT.